The T cell receptor (beta chain) described here comes from a study of siplizumab effects on memory and regulatory T cells. Study findings and constraints: Sequences that were alloreactive and traceable to unstimulated CD4+ memory cells were significantly reduced by siplizumab. Whether proliferating Tregs in siplizumab cultures suppress was not functionally confirmed. The diversity of naive T cells seemed greater than that of memory cells, and their alloresponse contribution seemed major. Unstimulated subsets accounted for the mapping of only a minor share of the clones that were alloreactive.

The CDR3 contains 11 residues. From germline, CDR1 is SQVTM and CDR2 ANQGSEA. For this clone: Its antigen is not identified. The junction and the germline gene differ at one end; a read error may be behind it.

Assay used: immunoSEQ multiplex PCR; TCRdb lists only in-frame clones, some missing. Counted here are 100,000 or so clones, approximately 90% occurring once; the ten biggest clones make up around 0.77%. This sequence was found in a human donor in good health. Sequencing was done on a sample of Tregs sorted from blood. The chain has TRBV29-1 and TRBJ1-2, with a tentative D call TRBD1 (6 bases). The DNA of the CDR3 is TGCAGCGTCGGCGGGGGCCGGGGAAATCTCTTC. Translation: CSVGGGRGNLF.